This T cell receptor (beta chain) was recovered during a study of T cells in Graves' hyperthyroidism and ophthalmopathy. Findings and caveats of the study: Ophthalmopathy stood apart from stable hyperthyroidism in a 13 V-J model.

Notes on this clonotype: What it binds is not known.

CDR1 is DFQATT, CDR2 SNEGSKA, per germline (reference sequence). The CDR3 length is 12 residues. The V end lost 3 bases, the J end lost 6 bases, and 12 bases lay between the germline ends. Amplified TCR beta CDR3 regions came from RNA transcripts. Researchers ran a first-round RT-PCR on the TCR CDR3 using the HTBI primer set. TCRdb independently ran MiXCR on the multiplex PCR reads; one entry per CDR3 protein. This sample has about 270,000 distinct CDR3 sequences, with about 24% found just once. This chain connects TRBV20-1 to TRBJ2-7; D remains ambiguous. The receptor's source is a woman aged 40 to 50 with Graves' ophthalmopathy. Sequencing was performed on blood. CDR3 in amino acids: CSARTHPREQYF. CDR3 nucleotide sequence: TGCAGTGCTAGGACCCACCCCCGCGAGCAGTACTTC.